This TCR beta chain is from a study of regulatory T cells in long-lasting Graves disease (dated by TCRdb to the early 2020s). In terms of the full investigation: Newly diagnosed Graves' disease patients had taken antithyroid drugs for less than 3 months. Persistent Graves' disease patients were compared with newly diagnosed Graves' disease patients by peripheral blood TCR sequencing and RNA sequencing. The study took place in China and was registered as a clinical trial. A total of some 35 samples underwent TCR sequencing, from 13 patients with persistent Graves' disease and 20 or so patients with newly diagnosed Graves' disease.

Read against the paper, the sample's time point label means: newly diagnosed GD, antithyroid drugs for less than 3 months. RNA was extracted from PBMCs in TRIzol for both TCR sequencing and RNA sequencing. The diagnosis of Graves' disease followed American Thyroid Association guidelines. Patients for the study were recruited at an endocrinology department in Xi'an, China. Each patient gave 9 to 10 milliliters of peripheral blood, collected in an EDTA anticoagulant tube. Ficoll Paque Plus density gradient separation was used to isolate PBMCs, and no additional T cell sorting was done. An Agilent 2100 Bioanalyzer and agarose gel were used to check RNA quality, while a NanoDrop 2000 measured RNA concentration. Points the paper makes about the study in general: The study examined only peripheral blood because the primary lesion, thyroid tissue, could not be accessed. The small sample size was acknowledged by the authors as a limitation that may reduce accuracy. TRBV28, TRBJ1-2 and TRBJ2-5 were preferentially used in persistent disease, while TRBV20-1 and TRBJ2-1 were favored in newly diagnosed disease. Compared with newly diagnosed patients, patients with persistent Graves' disease had lower TCR Shannon entropy and fewer highly expanded clones, which suggests clonal expansion. Sequencing and analysis were limited to the TCR beta chain. A larger number of public clonotypes was shared among persistent patients (fewer than 3,000) than among newly diagnosed patients (roughly 1,000).

The library was built by means of multiplex PCR. Sequencer: Illumina HiSeq 4000. CDR3 regions were amplified by Arm-PCR with iRepertoire HTBI primers to construct TCR beta libraries. Gel purification was performed on PCR products prior to sequencing. On the authors' methods: Gene usage analysis of CDR3 amino acid clonotypes used the approximately 62 TRBV and some 13 TRBJ segments found across samples. COPE and FqMerger were used to merge the filtered high-quality paired reads into contigs. Contigs were aligned with BLAST to IMGT TRBV, TRBD and TRBJ reference genes, and CDR3 was defined per IMGT. Clonotypes above 0.1% frequency were classified as highly expanded clones. Shannon entropy served as the measure of repertoire diversity, while the Gini coefficient captured V-J evenness. A clonotype found in more than one individual was treated as public. TCRdb reran the public reads through fastp at Q25 and MiXCR, keeping productive beta chains. Each CDR3 protein gets just one entry, which takes the most common genes and DNA from the rows behind it. V and J calls and clone size were set by TCRdb, not the authors. This sample comprises roughly 500,000 distinct CDR3 sequences, roughly 12% of them detected only once. 8% to 10% of the sample belongs to the ten largest clones.

The germline V gene encodes CDR1 SEHNR and CDR2 FQNEAQ (reference sequence). The CDR3 spans 13 residues, from the cysteine through the phenylalanine. Of the read, only the CDR3 DNA is kept; its 39 bases are in frame from base 1. V lost 8 bases and J lost 9 bases; the stretch between them is 17 bases long. This clonotype was observed at least ten times. Its specific antigen is unknown. Base quality data are lacking; no much larger clone is found one base away. These data were likewise used in another study, on T cells in Graves' hyperthyroidism and ophthalmopathy. According to the second study: Stable Graves' hyperthyroidism was defined as the absence of progression to ophthalmopathy over 18 months of follow-up. Hyperthyroidism patients were aged 18 to 65 years and newly diagnosed, with disease duration of less than 2 months. The study excluded patients with uncontrolled infections, other autoimmune diseases, pregnancy or lactation. Diagnoses were based on clinical symptoms, serum thyroxine and TRAb, thyroid ultrasound and orbital computed tomography. For the first round of RT-PCR on the TCR CDR3, the HTBI primer set was used together with the Qiagen OneStep RT-PCR kit. Most expanded thyroid clonotypes (frequency above 0.001) were also found in blood, which suggests that blood repertoires may mirror thyroid immune responses. Ophthalmopathy was separated from stable hyperthyroidism by a 13 V-J signature model, with over 85% sensitivity and approximately 81% specificity obtained in cross-validation and 80%/75% obtained in testing. In validation, the model predicted progression to ophthalmopathy with approximately 70% sensitivity and approximately 74% specificity, a median of 6.5 months before onset. A discovery cohort of fewer than 110 patients, roughly 45 with Graves' ophthalmopathy and approximately 57 with stable Graves' hyperthyroidism, was used to find distinguishing TCR V-J signatures. Whether ophthalmopathy could be predicted prospectively was tested in an independent validation cohort made up of about 18 hyperthyroidism patients plus 17 patients who later progressed to ophthalmopathy. The 100 discovery patients were divided at random into training and test sets in a 7:3 ratio. The study also compared thyroid tissue and blood T-cell repertoires from about 6 Graves' hyperthyroidism patients. After blood sampling, hyperthyroidism patients were treated with methimazole at a starting dose of 30 mg daily, and ophthalmopathy patients were treated with high-dose intravenous methylprednisolone. Libraries were constructed in a second round of multiplex PCR, after which size selection and purification were carried out. Paired-end sequencing of the libraries was performed with 100 bp reads on an Illumina HiSeq2000. Raw data were processed with SOAPnuke, discarding reads with adapters, uncalled bases, mean Phred below 15, or no exact constant-primer or identifier match. High-quality paired reads were merged using COPE v1.2.5, and each unique nucleotide sequence was defined as a clonotype. MiTCR v1.1 was used to align the clonotypes against IMGT TRBV, TRBD and TRBJ reference segments. Analysis was restricted to V-J combinations with a frequency above 0.0001, which covered roughly 99% of repertoires. A TCS score was defined as the ratio between F50 (clonal expansion) and ExV (chaos), using BLOSUM62-based TCRdist between CDR3 peptides within each V-J. Welch's t-statistics and random forest reduced roughly 530 V-J features to 13, which were used in a naive Bayes classifier (R e1071). No statistical method was used to set the sample size in advance, and investigators knew the group allocation. The paper describes TCR Vbeta CDR3 sequencing of roughly 130 peripheral blood samples, made up of 43 ophthalmopathy patients, some 76 hyperthyroidism patients and 17 progressor patients.

The clonotype originates from a man aged 25 to 40 with Graves disease. Donor details come from another sample of the same person, matched by shared clones. The input for sequencing was peripheral blood mononuclear cells (PBMCs), taken at new diagnosis, from a patient treated with antithyroid drugs. Recombination joined TRBV7-9 with TRBJ2-1, with the D gene tentatively TRBD1 or TRBD2, based on 6 matching bases in each. This receptor carries the CDR3 CASSRGLPTEQFF. Here is the DNA: TGTGCCAGCTCCCGGGGGCTCCCTACTGAGCAGTTCTTC.